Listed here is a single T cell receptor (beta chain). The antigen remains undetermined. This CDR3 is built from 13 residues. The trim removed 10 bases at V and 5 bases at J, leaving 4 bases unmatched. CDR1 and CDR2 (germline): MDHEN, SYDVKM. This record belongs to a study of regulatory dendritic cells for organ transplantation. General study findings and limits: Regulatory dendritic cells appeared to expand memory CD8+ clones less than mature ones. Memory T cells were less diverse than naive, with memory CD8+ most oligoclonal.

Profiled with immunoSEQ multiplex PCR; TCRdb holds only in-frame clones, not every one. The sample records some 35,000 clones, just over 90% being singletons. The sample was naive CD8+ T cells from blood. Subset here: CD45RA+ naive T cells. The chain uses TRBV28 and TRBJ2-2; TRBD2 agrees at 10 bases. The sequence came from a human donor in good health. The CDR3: CATGLAETGELFF. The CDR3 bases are TGTGCCACAGGACTAGCGGAAACCGGGGAGCTGTTTTTT.